The next 3 T cell receptor beta chains were all read from a single sample in a study of neurological immune-mediated disorders. TCRdb itself ran the 5' RACE reads through MiXCR, one entry per CDR3 protein. The sample has 84,000 or so distinct CDR3 sequences, roughly 4.3% seen once; the top ten hold around 6%. Time point here: longitudinal time-point 3. The sample consisted of PBMCs. All receptors come from a woman aged 60 to 75 with multiple sclerosis.

This clonotype was seen at least ten times. V is TRBV11-1 and J is TRBJ1-6; D possibly corresponds to TRBD1 (6 bases). V was shortened by 4 bases and J by 7 bases, with 11 bases between the two germline ends. Germline CDR1 and CDR2: SGHAT and FQDESV (reference sequence). The CDR3 length is 14 residues. The CDR3 DNA is TGTGCCAGCAGCTGGGACACTCTCAATTCACCCCTCCACTTT. Encoded protein: CASSWDTLNSPLHF.

In its sample, this clonotype was seen many times. The rearrangement uses TRBV20-1 and TRBJ2-7, with TRBD2 as a possible D gene (5 bases). The V gene's germline CDR1 is DFQATT and CDR2 SNEGSKA (reference sequence). This CDR3 comprises 13 residues. Trimming removed 0 bases at V and 7 bases at J, with 13 bases between. This chain's CDR3 is CSARDARTGEQYF. As DNA, the CDR3 is TGCAGTGCTAGAGACGCTCGGACTGGGGAGCAGTACTTC.

This clonotype was counted at least ten times. The V gene is TRBV3-1, the J gene TRBJ2-1, with a weak D call TRBD1 (6 bases). Trimming shortened V by 0 bases and J by 4 bases, and 10 bases separated the two germline ends. The CDR3 runs to 15 residues. The V gene's germline CDR1 is LGHDT and CDR2 YNNKEL (reference sequence). The CDR3 sequence: CASSQERGLYNEQFF. CDR3 in DNA: TGTGCCAGCAGCCAAGAAAGGGGGTTATACAATGAGCAGTTCTTC.